These 25 T cell receptor beta chains were all obtained from the same sample, sequenced in a study of neurological immune-mediated disorders (dated by TCRdb to about 2019). Libraries were made using 5' RACE. The instrument given in TCRdb is Illumina HiSeq 2500. In-frame beta chains were kept once TCRdb had trimmed the public reads at Q25 with fastp and called clones with MiXCR. Rows with one shared CDR3 protein collapse into an entry with the most common genes and DNA. This sample comprises around 48,000 distinct CDR3 sequences, 10% of them detected only once. Together, the top ten hold around 20% of the sample. The source material was PBMCs. These receptors all come from a woman aged 40-49 years with HTLV-1-associated myelopathy (HAM/TSP).

This clonotype was counted many times. The chain links TRBV10-3 to TRBJ1-2, with D possibly being TRBD1 (5 bases). The germline CDR1 and CDR2 sequences are ENHRY and SYGVKD. This CDR3 region has 14 residues. V was shortened by 4 bases and J by 5 bases, with 14 bases between the two germline ends. CDR3 nucleotide sequence: TGTGCCATCAGTGGACGGGACTGGACGTATGGCTACACCTTC. Amino acids: CAISGRDWTYGYTF.

There are many counts of this clonotype. V gene TRBV20-1 combines with J gene TRBJ2-3, with D perhaps matching TRBD2 (6 bases). The CDR3 totals 13 residues. Germline V gene lookup returns CDR1 DFQATT and CDR2 SNEGSKA (reference sequence). V gave up 5 bases and J gave up 7 bases, with 16 bases separating them. The CDR3 coding sequence is TGCAGTGCTTTGGACCGGGCGGGGAATACGCAGTATTTT. Amino acids: CSALDRAGNTQYF.

This clonotype was recorded at least ten times. The chain recombines TRBV27 with TRBJ1-2; D is ambiguous. Germline-derived CDR1 and CDR2 are MNHEY and SMNVEV (reference sequence). The CDR3 length is 15 residues. Trimming took 5 bases from V and 0 from J, leaving 13 bases between them. As DNA, the CDR3 is TGTGCCAGCAGTCCCACCCCGTCAGCTAACTATGGCTACACCTTC. The encoded protein is CASSPTPSANYGYTF.

This clonotype was found many times. This rearrangement joins TRBV5-1 to TRBJ2-7; TRBD2 matches 14 bases. The trim removed 4 bases at V and 9 bases at J, leaving 9 bases unmatched. The germline V gene has CDR1 SGHRS and CDR2 YFSETQ. The CDR3 length is 15 residues. The CDR3 here is CASSPDGGLAGAQYF. In nucleotides, the CDR3 is TGCGCCAGCAGCCCGGATGGGGGACTAGCGGGAGCGCAGTACTTC.

This clonotype was counted at least ten times. The chain uses TRBV5-6 and TRBJ2-7; D ambiguous. Trimming took 0 bases from V and 9 from J, leaving 13 bases between them. This CDR3 spans 13 amino acids. Germline V lookup: CDR1 SGHDT, CDR2 YYEEEE. The CDR3 bases are TGTGCCAGCAGCTTGGGTTCCCCAACGAGGCAGTACTTC. Translation: CASSLGSPTRQYF.

Notes on this clonotype: Sequence at one end of the junction differs from germline and may be a read error. The chain employs TRBV11-3 and TRBJ1-1; 8 bases are a match to TRBD1. The length of the CDR3 is 15 residues. Germline V CDR1 and CDR2: SGHNT, YENEEA. CDR3 loop: CGSSRRTGRWTEALF. The CDR3 DNA reads TGTGGCAGCAGCCGCCGGACAGGGCGGTGGACTGAAGCTCTCTTT.

This clonotype was detected ten times or more. The rearrangement joins TRBV5-1 to TRBJ1-2; 10 bases are shared with TRBD1. The CDR3 loop spans 13 amino acids. V shed 9 bases and J 9 bases; nucleotides not matched to a gene: 11. The germline V gene has CDR1 SGHRS and CDR2 YFSETQ. CDR3 loop: CAKPGQGILSYTF. CDR3 in DNA: TGCGCCAAGCCGGGACAGGGGATTTTGAGCTACACCTTC.

There are many counts of this clonotype. The J gene is TRBJ2-1, the V gene TRBV24-1, with D perhaps TRBD1 (5 bases). CDR1 and CDR2 (germline): KGHDR, SFDVKD. CDR3 length: 15 residues. Trimming left V 2 bases short and J 3 bases short, with 10 bases between. CDR3 region: CATSDSVRGYNEQFF. The DNA for the CDR3 is TGTGCCACCAGTGATTCAGTAAGGGGCTACAATGAGCAGTTCTTC.

This clonotype was counted ten times or more. The chain uses TRBV20-1 and TRBJ2-3; 12 bases align to TRBD2. CDR3 length: 14 residues. V shed 5 bases and J 7 bases; nucleotides not matched to a gene: 7. The V gene's germline CDR1 is DFQATT and CDR2 SNEGSKA (reference sequence). The CDR3 DNA sequence: TGCAGTGCTCCCGGACTAGCGGGGATTCATACGCAGTATTTT. As protein: CSAPGLAGIHTQYF.

This clonotype has ten or more counts. The J gene is TRBJ1-3, the V gene TRBV20-1, with D possibly being TRBD1 (6 bases). The germline CDR1 and CDR2 sequences are DFQATT and SNEGSKA (reference sequence). The germline V and J ends were trimmed by 2 bases and 4 bases, with 18 bases remaining between them. The CDR3 loop spans 16 amino acids. CDR3: CSARHVNRADGNTIYF. The CDR3 DNA reads as TGCAGTGCTAGACACGTCAACAGGGCAGACGGAAACACCATATATTTT.

In its sample, this clonotype was seen many times. This sequence joins TRBV10-3 and TRBJ1-1; D is unresolved. From germline, CDR1 is ENHRY and CDR2 SYGVKD. V lost 4 bases and J lost 1, with 10 bases in between. This CDR3 has 14 residues. The chain's CDR3 is CAISGGQSNTEAFF. In nucleotides, the CDR3 is TGTGCCATCAGTGGTGGGCAGTCGAACACTGAAGCTTTCTTT.

This clonotype came up many times. This chain links TRBV4-3 with TRBJ2-5; 8 bases match TRBD1. Unmatched junction bases numbered 7, after V lost 5 bases and J lost 2 bases. Germline V gives CDR1 LGHNA, CDR2 YSLEER. The CDR3 consists of 15 residues. DNA of the CDR3: TGCGCCAGCAGCAAAGGCCGGGACAGGCAAGAGACCCAGTACTTC. Its translation is CASSKGRDRQETQYF.

This clonotype came up many times. The chain uses TRBV3-1 and TRBJ2-1, with a weak D call TRBD2 (5 bases). V lost 4 bases and J 1 base, leaving 8 bases between the germline ends. The CDR3 contains 14 residues. CDR1 and CDR2 (germline): LGHDT, YNNKEL (reference sequence). The CDR3 region is CASSLGISYNEQFF. Written as DNA, the CDR3 is TGTGCCAGCAGCCTCGGGATTTCCTACAATGAGCAGTTCTTC.

This clonotype appeared many times. V is TRBV4-3 and J is TRBJ2-6; TRBD1 matches at 8 bases. V lost 0 bases and J lost 0; bases outside the gene matches: 4. The CDR3 is made up of 18 amino acids. The germline gives CDR1 LGHNA, CDR2 YSLEER. As DNA, the CDR3 is TGCGCCAGCAGCCAAGAGGGACAGGACGACTCTGGGGCCAACGTCCTGACTTTC. Residues: CASSQEGQDDSGANVLTF.

V and J are TRBV9 and TRBJ2-3, with TRBD2 matching 8 bases. Germline lookup yields CDR1 SGDLS and CDR2 YYNGEE. Trimming removed 5 bases from V and 7 bases from J; junction bases left unmatched: 9. This CDR3 is 14 amino acids long. The CDR3 region has the DNA TGTGCCAGCAGAGTCGGGACTAGTGGAAATACGCAGTATTTT. Its protein is CASRVGTSGNTQYF.

This clonotype was seen many times. The chain employs TRBV20-1 and TRBJ1-5; 8 nucleotides line up with TRBD1. V was pared by 4 bases and J by 1 base, with 12 bases of the junction left unmatched. This CDR3 is 17 amino acids long. Germline CDR1 is DFQATT and CDR2 is SNEGSKA (reference sequence). In nucleotides, the CDR3 is TGCAGTGCTAAAGGAGCTCAGGGGGCGTCGAGCAATCAGCCCCAGCATTTT. Its protein product is CSAKGAQGASSNQPQHF.

Concerning this clonotype itself: A clone one base away is much larger, so this may be a read error. This rearrangement joins TRBV7-2 to TRBJ2-1; no clear D. The V and J ends lost 5 bases and 7 bases respectively, with 12 bases between them. This CDR3 spans 13 amino acids. The germline V gene encodes CDR1 SGHTA and CDR2 FQGNSA. CDR3 region: CASSTRKLNEQFF. The CDR3 DNA reads TGTGCCAGCAGCACTCGAAAGCTTAATGAGCAGTTCTTC.

This clonotype showed up many times. The V call is TRBV6-1, the J call TRBJ1-1; D gene unclear. Deletions cut 4 bases from V and 9 bases from J, with 15 bases between. This CDR3 is built from 13 residues. Looked up from germline, CDR1 is MNHNS and CDR2 is SASEGT. The CDR3 is CASSAEPDAQAFF. The CDR3 bases are TGTGCCAGCAGTGCAGAACCCGACGCCCAAGCTTTCTTT.

Judged by abundance, this clonotype is medium-sized (0.01 to 0.1%). The rearrangement links TRBV3-1 to TRBJ1-3; D is unclear. The CDR3 consists of 12 residues. Germline V gives CDR1 LGHDT, CDR2 YNNKEL (reference sequence). V was clipped by 10 bases and J by 1 base, with 8 bases between them. The CDR3 region is CATDGSGNTIYF. CDR3 DNA sequence: TGTGCCACTGACGGATCTGGAAACACCATATATTTT. Together with reference TRBV3-1 and TRBJ1-3, the CDR3 gives the full variable domain: DTAVSQTPKYLVTQMGNDKSIKCEQNLGHDTMYWYKQDSKKFLKIMFSYNNKELIINETVPNRFSPKSPDKAHLNLHINSLELGDSAVYFCATDGSGNTIYFGEGSWLTVV.

This clonotype was observed a handful of times. The genes are TRBV5-1 and TRBJ1-1; D is uncertain. The CDR3 spans 15 residues. The germline CDR1 and CDR2 sequences are SGHRS and YFSETQ. V lost 4 bases to trimming and J lost 0 bases, with 13 bases between them. CDR3 DNA sequence: TGCGCCAGCAGCCAACGTAGGCCTCTGAACACTGAAGCTTTCTTT. Translation: CASSQRRPLNTEAFF.

The chain joins TRBV7-9 to TRBJ1-6, with D uncertain. Germline V gives CDR1 SEHNR, CDR2 FQNEAQ (reference sequence). This CDR3 is 13 amino acids long. V gave up 5 bases and J gave up 6 bases, with 8 bases separating them. The CDR3, as DNA: TGTGCCAGCAGCAGGGAATTTAATTCACCCCTCCACTTT. Protein product: CASSREFNSPLHF.

Of note for this clonotype: One base away lies a much larger clone, so this may be a sequencing read error. V gene TRBV6-2 or TRBV6-3 combines with J gene TRBJ2-2, with 7 positions matching TRBD2. The germline CDR1 and CDR2 sequences are MNHEY and SVGEGT. The CDR3 sequence is 13 residues long. After removal of 4 bases from V and 7 bases from J, the junction contained 3 bases not matched to a gene. The CDR3 bases are TGTGCCAGCAGTTCGGGGGGAGTCGGGGAGCTGTTTTTT. Its translation is CASSSGGVGELFF.

This clonotype has ten or more counts. The genes are TRBV5-1 and TRBJ2-7, with D maybe TRBD1 (6 bases). The CDR3 runs 14 residues. V lost 3 bases and J lost 4, with 14 bases in between. Germline CDR1 reads SGHRS; CDR2 reads YFSETQ. CDR3 protein: CASSSTGIPYEQYF. The CDR3 region has the DNA TGCGCCAGCAGCTCAACAGGGATCCCGTACGAGCAGTACTTC.

This clonotype was counted at least ten times. The CDR3 DNA is TGCAGTGCGAGCCAGCCAGGGGACTTCTATGGCTACACCTTC. It translates to CSASQPGDFYGYTF. The rearrangement links TRBV20-1 to TRBJ1-2, with D possibly being TRBD1 (6 bases). The germline V gene encodes CDR1 DFQATT and CDR2 SNEGSKA (reference sequence). This CDR3 contains 14 residues. V lost 6 bases and J 4 bases, leaving 18 bases between the germline ends.

This clonotype was recorded at least ten times. The chain is built from TRBV12-3 or TRBV12-4 and TRBJ2-1; tentative D call: TRBD2 (7 bases). Trimming took off 5 bases at V and 8 bases at J, with 22 bases between the two ends. The CDR3 runs to 16 residues. The CDR3 spells CASSPPHRGAGDEQFF. The DNA for the CDR3 is TGTGCCAGCAGTCCGCCTCATCGGGGGGCCGGGGATGAGCAGTTCTTC.